What follows is one T cell receptor beta chain and its context. Its antigen target is currently unknown. The input lacks base qualities; no much larger clone sits a single base away. For TCRbeta CDR3 sequencing, genomic DNA from the sorted cells was extracted using the QIAGEN DNeasy Blood and Tissue Kit. High-throughput TCRbeta CDR3 sequencing, including PCR amplification with bias correction and internal controls, was performed commercially through immunoSEQ. The paper's processing steps were these. A unique productive TCRbeta sequence was defined by the CDR3 nucleotide sequence when primers matched, and otherwise by the CDR3 amino acid sequence together with the Vbeta and Jbeta genes. As a correction for sorting error, sequences shared between sorted populations at a frequency ratio of 2:1 or less were discarded, and the remaining shared sequences were assigned to the higher population. A sequence counted as donor-reactive if, in CFSE-low cells, the sequence had a frequency of at least 0.01% and was expanded at least 5-fold compared with unstimulated cells. Repertoire divergence was quantified by Jensen-Shannon divergence calculated from the top 100 TCRbeta sequences ranked by frequency. For any sample with multiple sequencing runs, sorting error was corrected in each run separately before the runs were pooled. Imported from immuneACCESS, the table was reduced by TCRdb to in-frame sequences with V and J called. These copies leave out some clones; in studies compared against another copy, an unresolved V gene accounts for under half, and the cause of the remainder is not known. That table furnishes V, J and clone size, whereas the DNA furnished D and trimming. Counted in this sample were some 250,000 clones; around 82% of them appeared once. About 0.68% of the sample comes from the top ten.

The sample belongs to a study of Tregs in tolerant kidney transplant recipients (dated by TCRdb to the late 2010s). Background on the whole study: The study used TCRbeta sequencing to identify donor-specific regulatory T cells before combined kidney and bone marrow transplantation, then tracked those cells after transplant. In a few healthy controls, several methods of expanding Tregs specific for an allogeneic donor were compared by TCRbeta repertoire sequencing. Broader findings and caveats from the paper: The most biologically relevant and donor-specific TCRbeta repertoire appeared to be identified by expanding Tregs with activated donor B cells. Biological reproducibility was not directly assessed, although technical replication error appeared to be minimal. The study was limited by small patient numbers, and the findings need validation in larger populations and under other immunosuppression protocols.

Thawed PBMCs were FACS-sorted into unstimulated Tregs (CD4+CD25+CD127-), CD4+ non-Tregs (CD4+CD25-), CD4 cells and CD8 cells. Blood from healthy controls was obtained either from healthy volunteers or as purchased buffy coats. Healthy control blood was processed by Ficoll density gradient to PBMCs and cryopreserved; patient PBMCs were collected before and after transplant. Via the germline V gene (reference sequence), CDR1 is SEHNR and CDR2 FQNEAQ. From the cysteine through the phenylalanine, the CDR3 covers 15 amino acids. Only CDR3 DNA is held: 45 bases, read in frame from base 1. V loses 7 bases at its end and J loses 0 bases; junction bases beyond the gene matches: 7.

This TCR came from a human donor in good health. Recombination joined TRBV7-9 with TRBJ1-1; a stretch of 8 junction bases matches TRBD1. The sequencing input was CD4+ T cells from blood. The CDR3 region has the sequence CASNTWDRMNTEAFF. The sequenced DNA is TGTGCCAGCAACACATGGGACAGGATGAACACTGAAGCTTTCTTT.